This T cell receptor beta chain was recorded in a study of blood T cell repertoires in COVID-19. Study details: The United States, Italy and Spain provided the acute and convalescent COVID-19 samples. T cells, B-cell-depleted T cells, or PBMCs provided the cDNA or gDNA that served as material.

Per the original data handling: Estimates of nucleated cell counts were drawn from the amplification of reference gene primers. Some clones are missing from TCRdb's copy, which holds only in-frame ones; the method was immunoSEQ multiplex PCR. For V, J and clone size, that table is used; D and trimming come from the DNA. The sample shows approximately 230,000 clones, around 83% of them seen only once. CDR1 and CDR2 (germline): MNHEY, SVGAGI. V shed 7 bases and J shed 8 bases, with 20 bases lying between them. The CDR3 runs to 14 residues. The chain is built from TRBV6-5 and TRBJ1-2; D gene ambiguous. The sample comprised peripheral blood. The source is a man older than 75 with acute or convalescent COVID-19. The CDR3, as DNA: TGTGCCAGCACCAAATACAGCACGCCGGGGGGCTACACCTTC. Translated, it gives CASTKYSTPGGYTF.